The source of this T cell receptor beta chain is a study of beta chain features in type 1 diabetes. All of the isolated RNA was reverse transcribed, so expressed TCRB transcripts were sequenced. Clones were read by immunoSEQ multiplex PCR, and TCRdb kept only the in-frame ones, dropping some. Of 330,000 or so clones listed, around 20% are singletons. The germline CDR1 and CDR2 sequences are LGHNA and YSLEER. Trimming removed 3 bases at V and 0 bases at J, with 12 bases between. The CDR3 consists of 15 residues. In all sorted populations, purity surpassed 95%. This receptor was identified in a woman between 18 and 30 years old in good health. This chain links TRBV4-3 with TRBJ2-7; D possibly corresponds to TRBD1 (6 bases). What was sequenced was naive CD4+ T cells from blood. The DNA of the CDR3 is TGCGCCAGCAGCCATGATACAGGGACCTCCTACGAGCAGTACTTC. This translates into CASSHDTGTSYEQYF.